These T cell receptor beta chains were read from a single sample in a study of T-cell memory formation after mild COVID-19. TCRdb re-derived calls from the 5' RACE reads in MiXCR, one entry per CDR3 protein. The sample lists around 140,000 distinct CDR3 sequences, about 25% occurring once. Input material: PBMCs or a T cell subset sorted from them (not recorded which). The receptor set was obtained from an adult woman who had mild COVID-19 (a few samples of this study predate the infection). Cell type and time point are not known. Both conserved end residues are part of each CDR3. Each record gives: clone size, D gene, CDR3 length, V gene, J gene, CDR3 protein, CDR3 DNA. A D gene is named only where the DNA matches it firmly. Rows give clone size only sometimes, using once, few, many, or a class for an expanded clone.

>once|TRBD1|19|TRBV10-3|TRBJ1-2
CAISELVPLDRGRDYGYTF
TGTGCCATCAGTGAGTTAGTCCCCCTCGACAGGGGGCGCGACTATGGCTACACCTTC
>once|.|15|TRBV7-8|TRBJ1-1
CASSASPGPNTEAFF
TGTGCCAGCAGTGCCAGTCCAGGGCCGAACACTGAAGCTTTCTTT
>.|TRBD2|14|TRBV7-9|TRBJ2-7
CASRSSGKWDEQYF
TGTGCCAGCAGGAGTAGCGGGAAATGGGACGAGCAGTACTTC
>.|TRBD1|13|TRBV6-6|TRBJ2-7
CASTDLTGYEQYF
TGTGCCAGCACCGACTTGACAGGGTACGAGCAGTACTTC
>.|.|14|TRBV4-2|TRBJ1-2
CASSPIQGGDGYTF
TGTGCCAGCAGCCCTATACAGGGAGGGGATGGCTACACCTTC
>.|.|17|TRBV19|TRBJ2-2
CASSVSGLSLNTGELFF
TGTGCCAGTAGTGTTTCCGGGCTAAGCTTAAACACCGGGGAGCTGTTTTTT
>few|.|15|TRBV20-1|TRBJ2-1
CSARDSAVPYNEQFF
TGCAGTGCTAGAGATTCGGCAGTCCCTTACAATGAGCAGTTCTTC
>few|.|17|TRBV4-2|TRBJ1-4
CASSQDPGGAINEKLFF
TGTGCCAGCAGCCAAGATCCGGGGGGGGCCATTAATGAAAAACTGTTTTTT
>few|TRBD2|14|TRBV12-3/TRBV12-4|TRBJ2-7
CASVSSGGAYEQYF
TGTGCCTCAGTTTCGAGCGGGGGGGCTTACGAGCAGTACTTC
>many|TRBD1|14|TRBV29-1|TRBJ2-3
CSVLWTGWADTQYF
TGCAGCGTCCTCTGGACAGGGTGGGCAGATACGCAGTATTTT
>many|TRBD1|15|TRBV4-1|TRBJ2-7
CASSPGVAGGYEQYF
TGCGCCAGCAGCCCTGGGGTAGCAGGGGGCTACGAGCAGTACTTC
>.|.|13|TRBV5-1|TRBJ1-2
CASSYDRPYGYTF
TGCGCCAGCAGCTACGACAGACCTTATGGCTACACCTTC
>few|TRBD1|13|TRBV27|TRBJ2-1
CASTGQGYNEQFF
TGTGCCAGCACGGGACAGGGGTACAATGAGCAGTTCTTC
>.|TRBD1|15|TRBV11-2|TRBJ1-1
CASSSRQGVSAEAFF
TGTGCCAGCAGCTCTAGACAGGGGGTAAGCGCTGAAGCTTTCTTT
>few|.|11|TRBV5-6|TRBJ2-1
CASSFGLEQFF
TGTGCCAGCAGCTTCGGACTAGAGCAGTTCTTC
>few|.|13|TRBV6-5|TRBJ1-3
CASSRSSGNTIYF
TGTGCCAGCAGCCGATCCTCTGGAAACACCATATATTTT
>.|TRBD2|15|TRBV7-9|TRBJ2-1
CASSSRTSGSDEQFF
TGTGCCAGCAGCTCGCGGACTAGCGGGAGTGATGAGCAGTTCTTC
>few|.|16|TRBV6-6|TRBJ1-6
CASRASRVSRNSPLHF
TGTGCCAGCAGGGCGAGCCGCGTCTCGAGGAATTCACCCCTCCACTTT
>few|.|16|TRBV7-9|TRBJ2-1
CASSPPQTPSYNEQFF
TGTGCCAGCAGCCCGCCCCAGACACCCTCGTACAATGAGCAGTTCTTC
>.|TRBD2|15|TRBV20-1|TRBJ2-1
CSARRTSPSYNEQFF
TGCAGTGCCCGCCGGACTAGCCCCTCCTACAATGAGCAGTTCTTC
>few|TRBD2|15|TRBV11-2|TRBJ2-1
CASSLGTSAGDEQFF
TGTGCCAGCAGCTTAGGGACTAGCGCGGGGGATGAGCAGTTCTTC
>.|.|16|TRBV25-1|TRBJ1-1
CASSESNQGGRIGAFF
TGTGCCAGCAGTGAATCTAACCAGGGCGGTCGAATAGGAGCTTTCTTT
>few|.|15|TRBV20-1|TRBJ2-2
CSARAFGEGAGELFF
TGCAGTGCTAGAGCTTTCGGTGAGGGCGCCGGGGAGCTGTTTTTT
>few|TRBD1|13|TRBV12-3/TRBV12-4|TRBJ1-2
CASSMGTVYGYTF
TGTGCCAGCAGTATGGGGACAGTCTATGGCTACACCTTC
>few|.|12|TRBV2|TRBJ2-1
CASSDLWDEQFF
TGTGCCAGCAGTGATCTGTGGGATGAGCAGTTCTTC
>.|.|14|TRBV21-1|TRBJ2-7
CASSKNARSYEQYF
TGTGCCAGCAGCAAAAATGCCAGGTCCTACGAGCAGTACTTC
>few|.|13|TRBV24-1|TRBJ2-7
CATSDFTSDEQYF
TGTGCCACCAGTGATTTCACTTCCGACGAGCAGTACTTC
>few|.|14|TRBV4-3|TRBJ1-1
CASSQDLSAAEAFF
TGCGCCAGCAGCCAAGATCTTTCGGCGGCTGAAGCTTTCTTT
>.|.|13|TRBV7-2|TRBJ2-7
CASSLALSYEQYF
TGTGCCAGCAGCTTAGCCCTCTCCTACGAGCAGTACTTC
>.|.|15|TRBV7-9|TRBJ2-7
CASSLEGLPPGEQYF
TGTGCCAGCAGCTTAGAGGGACTCCCGCCGGGCGAGCAGTACTTC
>.|TRBD1|13|TRBV5-1|TRBJ1-1
CASSWTGDTEAFF
TGCGCCAGCAGCTGGACAGGGGACACTGAAGCTTTCTTT
>.|.|13|TRBV5-1|TRBJ2-7
CASSLTGLYEQYF
TGCGCCAGCAGCTTGACAGGGTTATACGAGCAGTACTTC
>few|TRBD2|15|TRBV25-1|TRBJ2-3
CASSMTSGVGDTQYF
TGTGCCAGCAGTATGACTAGCGGGGTCGGAGATACGCAGTATTTT
>few|TRBD1|18|TRBV7-9|TRBJ2-6
CASSLVGTDRSGANVLTF
TGTGCCAGCAGCTTGGTAGGGACAGATCGCTCTGGGGCCAACGTCCTGACTTTC
>.|.|16|TRBV18|TRBJ2-3
CASSPPRGTSTDTQYF
TGTGCCAGCTCACCACCCCGCGGGACAAGCACAGATACGCAGTATTTT
>.|TRBD1|16|TRBV5-6|TRBJ1-1
CASSADTGAWNTEAFF
TGTGCCAGCAGCGCGGATACAGGGGCCTGGAACACTGAAGCTTTCTTT
>.|.|14|TRBV6-1|TRBJ2-1
CASSQGMGYNEQFF
TGTGCCAGCAGTCAGGGGATGGGGTACAATGAGCAGTTCTTC
>many|.|11|TRBV5-5|TRBJ2-3
CASTITDTQYF
TGTGCCAGCACCATCACTGATACGCAGTATTTT
>.|.|12|TRBV7-9|TRBJ2-7
CASSPTVYEQYF
TGTGCCAGCAGCCCCACAGTGTACGAGCAGTACTTC
>many|.|13|TRBV12-3/TRBV12-4|TRBJ1-3
CASSLAGGNTIYF
TGTGCCAGCAGTTTAGCTGGTGGAAACACCATATATTTT
>.|TRBD2|17|TRBV3-1|TRBJ2-3
CASSHLGLAGDTDTQYF
TGTGCCAGCAGCCATCTAGGACTAGCGGGAGACACAGATACGCAGTATTTT
>many|.|17|TRBV7-2|TRBJ2-3
CASSLSTGGGATDTQYF
TGTGCCAGCAGCTTAAGTACCGGCGGGGGCGCCACAGATACGCAGTATTTT
>few|.|13|TRBV9|TRBJ2-5
CASSVGGMETQYF
TGTGCCAGCAGCGTAGGGGGGATGGAGACCCAGTACTTC
>.|.|14|TRBV27|TRBJ2-7
CASSLSGTVNEQYF
TGTGCCAGCAGTTTAAGCGGGACAGTCAACGAGCAGTACTTC
>few|.|11|TRBV29-1|TRBJ1-2
CSGGTDYGYTF
TGCAGCGGGGGGACGGACTATGGCTACACCTTC
>few|.|14|TRBV5-1|TRBJ2-7
CASSLVPSSYEQYF
TGCGCCAGCAGCTTGGTCCCGAGCTCCTACGAGCAGTACTTC
>few|TRBD2|16|TRBV27|TRBJ2-3
CASSFISGSWSDTQYF
TGTGCCAGCAGTTTTATAAGCGGGAGCTGGTCAGATACGCAGTATTTT
>once|.|15|TRBV7-2|TRBJ2-1
CASSLAGLGNNEQFF
TGTGCCAGCAGCTTAGCCGGGTTAGGGAACAATGAGCAGTTCTTC
>.|.|14|TRBV4-2|TRBJ2-7
CASSQGDSSHEQYF
TGTGCCAGCAGCCAAGGTGACAGTAGCCACGAGCAGTACTTC
>.|.|12|TRBV6-4|TRBJ2-7
CASSDSPYEQYF
TGTGCCAGCAGTGACTCCCCCTACGAGCAGTACTTC
>few|.|15|TRBV2|TRBJ2-1
CASSDPAEPYNEQFF
TGTGCCAGCAGTGATCCAGCGGAACCCTACAATGAGCAGTTCTTC
>.|TRBD1|14|TRBV27|TRBJ1-5
CASSDRDRNQPQHF
TGTGCCAGCTCCGACAGGGATAGAAATCAGCCCCAGCATTTT
>.|.|13|TRBV27|TRBJ2-7
CASSLSTFGEQYF
TGTGCCAGCAGTTTATCGACGTTCGGCGAGCAGTACTTC